Listed below are T cell receptor beta chains from one sample, sequenced in a study of beta chain features in type 1 diabetes. Repertoires were generated with immunoSEQ multiplex PCR, while TCRdb's copy carries only in-frame clones and drops some. The sample shows about 200,000 clones, about a tenth of them seen only once. Sequenced sample: central memory CD4+ T cells from blood. Every receptor here comes from a man younger than 35 in good health. The CDR3 runs from the conserved cysteine through the conserved F or W. Each record gives: CDR3 protein, CDR3 DNA, clone size, J gene, V gene, CDR3 length, D gene. The D gene is left open where the match is weak. The size field is filled for only some rows; it gives once, few, many or a size class.

CDR3aa: CASSPGQGYEQYF
CDR3nt: TGTGCCAGCAGTCCTGGACAGGGCTACGAGCAGTACTTC
abundance: few
j_gene: TRBJ2-7
v_gene: TRBV7-2
len: 13
d_gene: TRBD1

CDR3aa: CASRKSQPGTAFEAFF
CDR3nt: TGTGCCAGCCGCAAGAGCCAGCCAGGGACAGCCTTTGAAGCTTTCTTT
abundance: NA
j_gene: TRBJ1-1
v_gene: TRBV7-2
len: 16
d_gene: TRBD1

CDR3aa: CASSGTGLAEDTQYF
CDR3nt: TGTGCCAGCAGCGGGACAGGACTAGCGGAAGATACGCAGTATTTT
abundance: NA
j_gene: TRBJ2-3
v_gene: TRBV6-1
len: 15
d_gene: TRBD2

CDR3aa: CASTLRGYREKLFF
CDR3nt: TGTGCCAGCACCCTGAGGGGGTATCGTGAAAAACTGTTTTTT
abundance: few
j_gene: TRBJ1-4
v_gene: TRBV28
len: 14
d_gene: NA

CDR3aa: CASSEGPTVYGYTF
CDR3nt: TGTGCCAGCAGTGAGGGACCTACAGTGTATGGCTACACCTTC
abundance: few
j_gene: TRBJ1-2
v_gene: TRBV6-1
len: 14
d_gene: NA

CDR3aa: CASSPRTSGLNEQFF
CDR3nt: TGTGCCAGCTCACCACGGACTAGCGGGTTAAATGAGCAGTTCTTC
abundance: few
j_gene: TRBJ2-1
v_gene: TRBV18
len: 15
d_gene: TRBD2

CDR3aa: CASSERGSKQFF
CDR3nt: TGTGCCAGCAGTGAGAGAGGGAGTAAGCAGTTCTTC
abundance: NA
j_gene: TRBJ2-1
v_gene: TRBV2
len: 12
d_gene: NA

CDR3aa: CASNSQGQDEKLFF
CDR3nt: TGCGCCAGCAACTCACAGGGGCAGGATGAAAAACTGTTTTTT
abundance: few
j_gene: TRBJ1-4
v_gene: TRBV5-1
len: 14
d_gene: TRBD1

CDR3aa: CSVQGTSGANEQFF
CDR3nt: TGCAGCGTGCAAGGGACTAGCGGGGCCAATGAGCAGTTCTTC
abundance: few
j_gene: TRBJ2-1
v_gene: TRBV29-1
len: 14
d_gene: TRBD2

CDR3aa: CASSPHSTGTREQYF
CDR3nt: TGTGCCAGCAGCCCGCACTCGACTGGGACAAGGGAGCAGTACTTC
abundance: NA
j_gene: TRBJ2-7
v_gene: TRBV11-2
len: 15
d_gene: NA

CDR3aa: CASGETGRGEAFF
CDR3nt: TGTGCCAGCGGCGAGACAGGACGGGGTGAAGCTTTCTTT
abundance: many
j_gene: TRBJ1-1
v_gene: TRBV6-6
len: 13
d_gene: NA